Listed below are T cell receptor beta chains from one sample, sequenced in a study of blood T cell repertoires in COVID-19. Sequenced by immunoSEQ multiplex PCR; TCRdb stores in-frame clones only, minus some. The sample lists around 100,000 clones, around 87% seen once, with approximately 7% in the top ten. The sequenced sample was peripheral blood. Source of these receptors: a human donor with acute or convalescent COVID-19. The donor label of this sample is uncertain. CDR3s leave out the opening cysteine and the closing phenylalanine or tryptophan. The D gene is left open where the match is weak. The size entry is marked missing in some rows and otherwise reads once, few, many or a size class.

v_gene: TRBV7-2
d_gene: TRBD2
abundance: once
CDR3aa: ASSLDGTNSEQF

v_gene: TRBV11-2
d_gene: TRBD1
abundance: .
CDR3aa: ASSSDRGFYNSPLH

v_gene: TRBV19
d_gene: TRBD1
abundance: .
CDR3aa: ASSSGGHSNQPQH

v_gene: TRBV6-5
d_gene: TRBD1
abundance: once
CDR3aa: ATTTGTNIQY

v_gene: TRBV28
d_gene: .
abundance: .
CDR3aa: ASSPTRLGFDEQY

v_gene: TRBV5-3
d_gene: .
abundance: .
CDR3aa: ARQQTLTVQTDTQY

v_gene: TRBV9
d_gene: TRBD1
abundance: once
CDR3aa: ASSVGTGGTEAF

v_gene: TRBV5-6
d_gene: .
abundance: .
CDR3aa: ASTLDFMGTEAF

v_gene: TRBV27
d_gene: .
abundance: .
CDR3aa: ASSFQGSQETQY

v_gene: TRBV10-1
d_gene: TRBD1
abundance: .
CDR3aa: ASSPGQGPKNTEAF

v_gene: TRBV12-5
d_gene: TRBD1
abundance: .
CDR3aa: ASGGGQGRYTDTQY

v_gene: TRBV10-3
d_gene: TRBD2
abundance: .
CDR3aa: AISDAGGTRYEQF

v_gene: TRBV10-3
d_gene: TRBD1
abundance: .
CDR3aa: AISEGGQGLGYGYT

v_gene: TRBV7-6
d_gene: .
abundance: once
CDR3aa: ASSPGIPAYNEQF

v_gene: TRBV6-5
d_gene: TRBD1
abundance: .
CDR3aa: ASSYGNRGLGGYT